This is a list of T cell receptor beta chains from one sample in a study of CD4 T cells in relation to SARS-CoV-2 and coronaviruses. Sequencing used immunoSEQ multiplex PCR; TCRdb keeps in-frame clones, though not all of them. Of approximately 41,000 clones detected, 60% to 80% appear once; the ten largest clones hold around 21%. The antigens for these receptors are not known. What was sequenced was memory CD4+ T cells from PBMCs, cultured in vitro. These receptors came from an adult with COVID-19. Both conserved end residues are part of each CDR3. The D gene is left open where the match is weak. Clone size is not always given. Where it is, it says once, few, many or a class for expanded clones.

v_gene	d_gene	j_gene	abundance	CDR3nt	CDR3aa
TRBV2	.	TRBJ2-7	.	TGTGCCAGCACTCCGGACAGCCACCTTTACGAGCAGTACTTC	CASTPDSHLYEQYF
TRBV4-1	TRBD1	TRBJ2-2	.	TGCGCCAGCAGCCAAGATCGCCCAGGGGGCGGAAACACCGGGGAGCTGTTTTTT	CASSQDRPGGGNTGELFF
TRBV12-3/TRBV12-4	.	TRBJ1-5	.	TGTGCCAGTACTGGGGGTTTTGGACAGCCCCAGCATTTT	CASTGGFGQPQHF
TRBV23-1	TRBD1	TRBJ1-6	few	TGCGCCAGCAGTCCCGACTTGACAGGGGCTCAATATAATTCACCCCTCCACTTT	CASSPDLTGAQYNSPLHF
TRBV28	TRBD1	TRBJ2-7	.	TGTGCCAGCACCGAGCGTGGGGGACAGACCGCCAGGAAGCAGTACTTC	CASTERGGQTARKQYF
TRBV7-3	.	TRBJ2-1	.	TGTGCCAGCAGCCGAGTAGGGGGCAATGAGCAGTTCTTC	CASSRVGGNEQFF
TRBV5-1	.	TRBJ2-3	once	TGCGCCAGCAGCCCCGGACTGGAAGATACGCAGTATTTT	CASSPGLEDTQYF
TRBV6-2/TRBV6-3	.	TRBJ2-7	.	TGTGCCAGCAGCCGGACCACCTACGAGCAGTACTTC	CASSRTTYEQYF
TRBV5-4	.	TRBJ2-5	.	TGTGCCAGCAGCGTAGACAGATACCAAGAGACCCAGTACTTC	CASSVDRYQETQYF
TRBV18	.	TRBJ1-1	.	TGTGCCAGCTCACCACCGTCAGAATATGGTGAAGCTTTCTTT	CASSPPSEYGEAFF
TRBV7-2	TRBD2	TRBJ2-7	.	TGTGCCAGCAGCCCCTCAGCGGGAGTAAACGAGCAGTACTTC	CASSPSAGVNEQYF
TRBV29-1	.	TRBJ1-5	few	TGCAGCGTCTCAGACACAAATCAGCCCCAGCATTTT	CSVSDTNQPQHF
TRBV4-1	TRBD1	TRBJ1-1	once	TGCGCCAGCAGCCAAGATCAGGGGGCGAACACTGAAGCTTTCTTT	CASSQDQGANTEAFF
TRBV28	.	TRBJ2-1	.	TGTGCCAGCGCAGACCCCTCCTACAATGAGCAGTTCTTC	CASADPSYNEQFF
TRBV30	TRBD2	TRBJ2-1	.	TGTGCCTGCCTAGCGGGAAGCTCCTACAATGAGCAGTTCTTC	CACLAGSSYNEQFF
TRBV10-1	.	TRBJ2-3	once	TGCGCCAGCAGTGAGTCGTTCCCCGGTCTAACCGGAGGACCCAATGCGGGCACAGATACGCAGTATTTT	CASSESFPGLTGGPNAGTDTQYF
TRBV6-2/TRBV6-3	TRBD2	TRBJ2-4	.	TGTGCCAGCAGTTACCCGGGACTAGCGGGAGTGAGCAAAAACATTCAGTACTTC	CASSYPGLAGVSKNIQYF
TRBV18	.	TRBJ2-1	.	TGTGCCAGCTCACTCATAGGGGCTAGCTTGGCGCACAATGAGCAGTTCTTC	CASSLIGASLAHNEQFF
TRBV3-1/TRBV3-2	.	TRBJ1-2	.	TGTGCCAGCAGCCGAGGACCTAAACCCGCCTATGGCTACACCTTC	CASSRGPKPAYGYTF
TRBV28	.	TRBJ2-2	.	TGTGCCAGCAGGGATACGAACACCGGGGAGCTGTTTTTT	CASRDTNTGELFF
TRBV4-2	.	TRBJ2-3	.	TGTGCCAGCAGCCAAGATGGGGGCAGGGCTCTTCGCACAGATACGCAGTATTTT	CASSQDGGRALRTDTQYF
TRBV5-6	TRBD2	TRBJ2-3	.	TGTGCCAGCAGCATAGCGGGAGGGTCTGGCACAGATACGCAGTATTTT	CASSIAGGSGTDTQYF
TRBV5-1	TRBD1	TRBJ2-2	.	TGCGCCAGCAGCTTGGCTGGGACAGGTATCGGGGAGCTGTTTTTT	CASSLAGTGIGELFF
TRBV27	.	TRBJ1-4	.	TGTGCCAGCAGCCGAGGTTCATGGAATGAAAAACTGTTTTTT	CASSRGSWNEKLFF
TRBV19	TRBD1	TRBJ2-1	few	TGTGCCAGTAGTCTTATACAGGGGAATGAGCAGTTCTTC	CASSLIQGNEQFF
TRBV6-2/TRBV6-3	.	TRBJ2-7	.	TGTGCCAGCAGTTACTCGATTCTTTACGAGCAGTACTTC	CASSYSILYEQYF
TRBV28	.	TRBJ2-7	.	TGTGCCAGCGGCAGTCTCCGCCACGAGCAGTACTTC	CASGSLRHEQYF
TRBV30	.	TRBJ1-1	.	TGTGCCTGGAGTGTCGACGTGAACACTGAAGCTTTCTTT	CAWSVDVNTEAFF
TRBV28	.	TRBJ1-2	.	TGTGCCAGCAGTTTAGGGACCGCCGGCCAATATGGCTACACCTTC	CASSLGTAGQYGYTF
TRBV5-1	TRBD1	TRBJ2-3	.	TGCGCCAGCAGCCAAGGACAGGGTCGGCCAGATACGCAGTATTTT	CASSQGQGRPDTQYF
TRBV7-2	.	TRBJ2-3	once	TGTGCCAGCAGCTCCCGGGACCAATACACAGATACGCAGTATTTT	CASSSRDQYTDTQYF
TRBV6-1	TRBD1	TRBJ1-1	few	TGTGCCAGCAGTGGTCCGGGACAGGGATTTTCGAACACTGAAGCTTTCTTT	CASSGPGQGFSNTEAFF
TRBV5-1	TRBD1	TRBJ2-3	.	TGCGCCAGCAGCTTATCGGACAGGAGCACAGATACGCAGTATTTT	CASSLSDRSTDTQYF
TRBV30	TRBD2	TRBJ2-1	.	TGTGCCTGGAGTGCGGGGGGGCTACATGAGCAGTTCTTC	CAWSAGGLHEQFF
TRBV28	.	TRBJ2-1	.	TGTGCCAGCAGTACACAAGGAGCGGGACAAGGATACAATGAGCAGTTCTTC	CASSTQGAGQGYNEQFF